This TCR beta chain was obtained from a study of blood T cells in healthy people across ages. Total RNA amounts of at least 6 micrograms were extracted per sample. The use of a sample-barcoded 5' primer and a J-beta primer mix characterized a second PCR of roughly 6 to 11 cycles. TCRdb re-analysed the 5' RACE reads in MiXCR, keeping a single row per CDR3 protein. The repertoire holds 780,000 or so distinct CDR3 sequences, with around half as singletons. Sequenced: blood. The source of this sequence is a man older than 75 in good health.

The CDR3 nucleotides are TGCGCCAGCAGCCGCCGGACAGGGCTAAGCGAGCAGTACTTC. Translated: CASSRRTGLSEQYF. V and J are TRBV5-1 and TRBJ2-7; TRBD1 aligns across 8 bases. V lost 4 bases to trimming and J lost 6 bases; unmatched junction nucleotides: 9. Germline CDR1 SGHRS, CDR2 YFSETQ. The CDR3 sequence is 14 residues long.